Reported below is one T cell receptor beta chain. Its antigen is still unknown. This specimen comes from a study of T cell responses to AZD1222 COVID-19 vaccine. Findings of the study overall: Only 5 or 6 people who got AZD1222 tested seropositive at baseline. Females made up more of the donors, who were largely white British, and clonal diversity may have come out too low.

The repertoire was sequenced with immunoSEQ multiplex PCR; TCRdb's copy has only in-frame clones and lacks some. Of tens of thousands of clones listed, approximately 80% are singletons. The germline V and J ends were trimmed by 4 bases and 4 bases, with 17 bases remaining between them. The CDR3 runs to 15 residues. Germline V lookup: CDR1 SGHRS, CDR2 YFSETQ. The origin of this receptor is an adult who received the AZD1222 COVID-19 vaccine. The chain links TRBV5-1 to TRBJ1-1; possibly TRBD1 for D (5 bases). Material: peripheral blood, obtained 28 days after the second AZD1222 dose. The CDR3 here is CASSPDAGLGTEAFF. The CDR3 nucleotides read TGCGCCAGCAGCCCCGACGCAGGGTTGGGCACTGAAGCTTTCTTT. The full variable domain, rest sourced from reference TRBV5-1 and TRBJ1-1, is KAGVTQTPRYLIKTRGQQVTLSCSPISGHRSVSWYQQTPGQGLQFLFEYFSETQRNKGNFPGRFSGRQFSNSRSEMNVSTLELGDSALYLCASSPDAGLGTEAFFGQGTRLTVV.